The entry below describes one T cell receptor (beta chain). What this receptor recognizes is not known. Base-call qualities are not available, and no considerably larger clone is one nucleotide away. V was cut back by 0 bases and J by 5 bases, leaving a gap of 17 bases between them. Taken from the germline V gene (reference sequence), the CDR1 and CDR2 loops are SGHNT and YYREEE. The CDR3 goes from the cysteine to the phenylalanine over 16 residues. CDR3 DNA only is kept here, 48 bases in frame from base 1. These data belong to a study of blood T cell repertoires in COVID-19 (dated by TCRdb to about 2020). For the wider study: Collaborator samples came from the United States, Italy and Spain and covered acute and convalescent phases of COVID-19. A freely available public database, intended as a resource for researchers studying the immune response to SARS-CoV-2, is where the repertoires were released. Where available, HLA class I and class II types were taken from metadata supplied by the sample provider and were not determined by assay-based typing. The prospective study material was composed of cDNA or gDNA derived from T cells, B-cell-depleted T cells, or PBMCs. Deeply sampled blood TCRbeta repertoires from subjects exposed to, actively infected with, or recovered from COVID-19 were included in the dataset. The samples were drawn from the first 160 participants of the ongoing ImmuneRACE study and from roughly 1,300 subjects provided by 6 global collaborators. A de-identified subject ID, COVID-19 status, age in years and sex were almost always included in the sample metadata. Beyond this particular receptor, the publication reports: The quantity of clinical and demographic metadata differed by source and by participant and was supplied without curation.

TCRbeta CDR3 regions were amplified from genomic DNA using the immunoSEQ Assay, a bias-controlled multiplex PCR. The published analysis was carried out like this. Within the assay, amplification of reference gene primers was used to estimate how many nucleated cells each sample contained. To quantify the absolute abundance of each unique TCRbeta CDR3 rearrangement, sequence reads were collapsed and filtered. For each sample, productive Simpson clonality was calculated as the square root of Simpson's diversity index across productive rearrangements. Not all clones reach the TCRdb copy of this immuneACCESS table, which keeps in-frame sequences only. Checked studies attribute under half of the gap to unresolved V genes and leave the rest unexplained. V and J calls and clone size are copied from that table; D and trimming were computed from the DNA. This sample holds under 200,000 clones; roughly 86% were observed only once. The top ten constitute under 3% of the sample.

At one collaborating source in Seattle, patients were enrolled during active infection and were followed longitudinally through the course of disease. Collaborating institutions collected whole blood in K2EDTA tubes following their own protocols. For TCRbeta analysis, collaborator samples were shipped as frozen whole blood, as isolated PBMCs, or as DNA extracted from either sample type. The sequenced sample was peripheral blood. Here the chain combines TRBV5-4 and TRBJ2-5; matching of 5 bases hints at TRBD2 as the D gene. The receptor comes from a woman of 80 years or more with COVID-19, enrolled during active disease. The CDR3 protein is CASSLDQRTRGETQYF. The nucleotides are TGTGCCAGCAGCTTGGATCAGCGAACAAGAGGGGAGACCCAGTACTTC. Extended through the reference TRBV5-4 and TRBJ2-5 proteins, this CDR3 yields the full variable domain: ETGVTQSPTHLIKTRGQQVTLRCSSQSGHNTVSWYQQALGQGPQFIFQYYREEENGRGNFPPRFSGLQFPNYSSELNVNALELDDSALYLCASSLDQRTRGETQYFGPGTRLLVL.